Listed below are T cell receptor beta chains from one sample, sequenced in a study of somatic mutations in cytotoxic T cells in rheumatoid arthritis. Assay: immunoSEQ multiplex PCR; the TCRdb copy retains only in-frame clones and omits some. The data show around 16,000 clones, 70% to 80% seen once. Sequencing input: CD8+ T cells sorted from blood. These receptors were obtained from an adult with rheumatoid arthritis. CDR3s include the opening cysteine and the closing phenylalanine or tryptophan. Each record gives: J gene, V gene, CDR3 protein.

j_gene: TRBJ2-2
v_gene: TRBV11-2
CDR3aa: CASSPGTGELFF

j_gene: TRBJ1-1
v_gene: TRBV7-9
CDR3aa: CASSLGSNTEAFF

j_gene: TRBJ1-2
v_gene: TRBV5-4
CDR3aa: CASSLGMGSTLYGYTF

j_gene: TRBJ2-3
v_gene: TRBV28
CDR3aa: CASSLVQGSSTDTQYF

j_gene: TRBJ2-2
v_gene: TRBV5-6
CDR3aa: CASRRGLAGGTNTGELFF

j_gene: TRBJ2-3
v_gene: TRBV9
CDR3aa: CASSVEAGGTDTQYF

j_gene: TRBJ2-1
v_gene: TRBV7-6
CDR3aa: CASSPFGGLTGEQFF

j_gene: TRBJ2-5
v_gene: TRBV6-1
CDR3aa: CASSEPEGWETQYF

j_gene: TRBJ2-7
v_gene: TRBV6-5
CDR3aa: CASSPKDGFYEQYF

j_gene: TRBJ2-3
v_gene: TRBV28
CDR3aa: CASSLPPTSGDTDTQYF

j_gene: TRBJ1-2
v_gene: TRBV14
CDR3aa: CASSQGRGSNTF

j_gene: TRBJ2-1
v_gene: TRBV30
CDR3aa: CAWEYNEQFF

j_gene: TRBJ1-5
v_gene: TRBV2
CDR3aa: CARREQGEGQPQHF

j_gene: TRBJ1-2
v_gene: TRBV7-2
CDR3aa: CASSPLTLNYGYTF

j_gene: TRBJ2-7
v_gene: TRBV11-2
CDR3aa: CASSLDTELAGTHEQYF

j_gene: TRBJ2-2
v_gene: TRBV6-4
CDR3aa: CASSDSTGAGELFF

j_gene: TRBJ2-3
v_gene: TRBV9
CDR3aa: CASSARRAGGPTSTDTQYF

j_gene: TRBJ2-2
v_gene: TRBV29-1
CDR3aa: CSVGGEELFF

j_gene: TRBJ2-2
v_gene: TRBV27
CDR3aa: CASSASTGGTGELFF

j_gene: TRBJ2-2
v_gene: TRBV4-1
CDR3aa: CASSPPDRGPLTGELFF

j_gene: TRBJ1-6
v_gene: TRBV14
CDR3aa: CASSLALGSPLHF

j_gene: TRBJ1-1
v_gene: TRBV27
CDR3aa: CASSLNPDIPTEAFF

j_gene: TRBJ1-6
v_gene: TRBV9
CDR3aa: CASSDSGRTYNSPLHF

j_gene: TRBJ2-1
v_gene: TRBV19
CDR3aa: CASCSGGGQGEQFF

j_gene: TRBJ2-3
v_gene: TRBV4-1
CDR3aa: CASSPKGLAGDTQYF

j_gene: TRBJ2-3
v_gene: TRBV27
CDR3aa: CASTSGTGGTDTQYF

j_gene: TRBJ2-5
v_gene: TRBV6-1
CDR3aa: CASWSWGGQETQYF

j_gene: TRBJ2-3
v_gene: TRBV5-5
CDR3aa: CASSLRERLTDTQYF

j_gene: TRBJ1-1
v_gene: TRBV6-1
CDR3aa: CASSDGVERTEAFF

j_gene: TRBJ2-1
v_gene: TRBV7-9
CDR3aa: CASSGGGVQDNEQFF

j_gene: TRBJ2-3
v_gene: TRBV6-5
CDR3aa: CASSGAVADTQYF

j_gene: TRBJ1-2
v_gene: TRBV27
CDR3aa: CASSPQGAGWDYGYTF